The T cell receptor beta chain described here comes from a study of response to subunit inactivated influenza vaccine. The study's findings and limits: Each seasonal influenza vaccination recruits few new T cells, the authors suggested.

This clonotype was counted a few times. Its antigen is not known. This CDR3 is built from 15 residues. Germline V lookup: CDR1 DFQATT, CDR2 SNEGSKA (reference sequence). Trimming took 1 base from V and 9 from J; bases not matched to a gene: 10. TCRdb analysed the RT-PCR reads with MiXCR anew, one entry per CDR3 protein. The sample records under 950,000 distinct CDR3 sequences, over 20% being singletons. The clonotype comes from a man aged 45-65 years who received an inactivated influenza vaccine. This chain uses TRBV20-1 with TRBJ2-1, with 9 bases matching TRBD2. Here the sequenced sample was PBMCs from blood, taken 5 to 6 days after vaccination. The CDR3 spells CSARAPAGGPSEQFF. CDR3 sequence (DNA): TGCAGTGCTAGAGCCCCAGCGGGGGGCCCAAGTGAGCAGTTCTTC.